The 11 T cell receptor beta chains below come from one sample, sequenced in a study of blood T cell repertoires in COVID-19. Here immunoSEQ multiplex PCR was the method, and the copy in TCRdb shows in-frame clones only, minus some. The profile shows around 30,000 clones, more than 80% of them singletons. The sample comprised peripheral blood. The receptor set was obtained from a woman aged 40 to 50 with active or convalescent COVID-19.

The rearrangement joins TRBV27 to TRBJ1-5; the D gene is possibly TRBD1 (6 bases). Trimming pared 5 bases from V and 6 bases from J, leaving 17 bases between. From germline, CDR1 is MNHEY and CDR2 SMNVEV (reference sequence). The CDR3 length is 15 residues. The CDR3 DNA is TGTGCCAGCAGTCTTTCATCACAGGGTTCTCAGCCCCAGCATTTT. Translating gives CASSLSSQGSQPQHF.

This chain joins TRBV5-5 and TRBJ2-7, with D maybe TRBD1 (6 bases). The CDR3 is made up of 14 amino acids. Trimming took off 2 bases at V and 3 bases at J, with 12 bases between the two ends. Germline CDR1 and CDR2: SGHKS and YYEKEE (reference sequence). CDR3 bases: TGTGCCAGCAGCTTACAGGGTGTCAGCTACGAGCAGTACTTC. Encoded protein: CASSLQGVSYEQYF.

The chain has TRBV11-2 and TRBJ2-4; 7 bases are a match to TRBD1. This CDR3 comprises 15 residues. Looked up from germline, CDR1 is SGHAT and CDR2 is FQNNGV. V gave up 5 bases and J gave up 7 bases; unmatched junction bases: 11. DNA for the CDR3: TGTGCCAGCAGCCCTGAGCAGACAGGGTGGAACATTCAGTACTTC. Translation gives CASSPEQTGWNIQYF.

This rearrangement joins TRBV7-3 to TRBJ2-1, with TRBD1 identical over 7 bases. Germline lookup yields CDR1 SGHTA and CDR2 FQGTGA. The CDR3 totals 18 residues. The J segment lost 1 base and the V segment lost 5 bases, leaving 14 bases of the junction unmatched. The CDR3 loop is CASSPVHPGQESYNEQFF. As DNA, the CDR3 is TGTGCCAGCAGCCCAGTTCATCCCGGACAGGAATCCTACAATGAGCAGTTCTTC. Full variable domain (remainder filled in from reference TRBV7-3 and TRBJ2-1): GAGVSQTPSNKVTEKGKYVELRCDPISGHTALYWYRQSLGQGPEFLIYFQGTGAADDSGLPNDRFFAVRPEGSVSTLKIQRTERGDSAVYLCASSPVHPGQESYNEQFFGPGTRLTVL.

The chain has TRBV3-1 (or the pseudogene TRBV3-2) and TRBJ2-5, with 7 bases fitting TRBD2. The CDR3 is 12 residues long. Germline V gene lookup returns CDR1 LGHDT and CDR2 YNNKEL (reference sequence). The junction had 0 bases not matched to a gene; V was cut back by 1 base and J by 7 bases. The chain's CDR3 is CASSQGGGTQYF. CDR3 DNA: TGTGCCAGCAGCCAAGGGGGGGGGACCCAGTACTTC.

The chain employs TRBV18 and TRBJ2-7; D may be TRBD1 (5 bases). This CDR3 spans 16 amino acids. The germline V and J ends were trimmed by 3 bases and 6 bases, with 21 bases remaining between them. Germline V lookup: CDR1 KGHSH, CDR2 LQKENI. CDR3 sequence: CASSPVYRTPPSEQYF. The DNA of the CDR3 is TGTGCCAGCTCACCCGTTTACAGGACGCCACCCTCCGAGCAGTACTTC.

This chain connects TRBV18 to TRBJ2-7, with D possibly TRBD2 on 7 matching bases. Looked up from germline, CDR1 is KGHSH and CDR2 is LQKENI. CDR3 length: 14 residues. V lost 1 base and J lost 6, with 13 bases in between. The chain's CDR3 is CASSPRGGAPEQYF. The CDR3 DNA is TGTGCCAGCTCACCACGAGGGGGGGCCCCCGAGCAGTACTTC.

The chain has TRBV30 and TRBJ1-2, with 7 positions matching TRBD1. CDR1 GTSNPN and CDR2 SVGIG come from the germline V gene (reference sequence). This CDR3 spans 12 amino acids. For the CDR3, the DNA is TGTGCTTCCGGGACAGATAACTATGGCTACACCTTC. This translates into CASGTDNYGYTF.

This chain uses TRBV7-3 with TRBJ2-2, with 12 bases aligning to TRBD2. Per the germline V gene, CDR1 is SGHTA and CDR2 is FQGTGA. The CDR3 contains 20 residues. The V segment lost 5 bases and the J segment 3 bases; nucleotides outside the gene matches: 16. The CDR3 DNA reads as TGTGCCAGCAGCCCGGGGACAACTAGACTAGCGGGAGTCGACACCGGGGAGCTGTTTTTT. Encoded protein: CASSPGTTRLAGVDTGELFF.

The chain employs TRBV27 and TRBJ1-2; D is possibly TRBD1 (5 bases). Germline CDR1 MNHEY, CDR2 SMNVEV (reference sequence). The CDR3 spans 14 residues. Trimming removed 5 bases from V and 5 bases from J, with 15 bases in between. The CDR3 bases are TGTGCCAGCAGTCTTTATCCCGCAGGGTATGGCTACACCTTC. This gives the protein CASSLYPAGYGYTF.

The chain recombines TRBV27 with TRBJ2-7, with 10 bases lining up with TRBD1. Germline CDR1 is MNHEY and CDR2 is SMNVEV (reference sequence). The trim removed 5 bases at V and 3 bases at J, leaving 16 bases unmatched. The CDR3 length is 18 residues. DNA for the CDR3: TGTGCCAGCAGTCTCCAAGACCCGACAGGGGGCGGACTCTACGAGCAGTACTTC. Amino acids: CASSLQDPTGGGLYEQYF.